This T cell receptor beta chain originates from a study of technical replicates of blood from several donors. This CDR3 comprises 13 residues. The V gene lost 0 bases and the J gene lost 10 bases, with 12 bases spanning the gap. The germline CDR1 and CDR2 sequences are SGHRS and YFSETQ. Sequenced by immunoSEQ multiplex PCR; TCRdb stores in-frame clones only, minus some. The sample lists more than 75,000 clones; approximately 86% were seen once. V is TRBV5-1 and J is TRBJ2-3; D may be TRBD2 (6 bases). Sequencing used PBMCs. The TCR was taken from a human donor in good health. Some clones in this sample may be carry-over from other donors' samples. The CDR3: CASSLEGGDAQYF. CDR3 in DNA: TGCGCCAGCAGCTTGGAAGGAGGGGATGCGCAGTATTTT. Complete variable domain (other parts from reference TRBV5-1 and TRBJ2-3): KAGVTQTPRYLIKTRGQQVTLSCSPISGHRSVSWYQQTPGQGLQFLFEYFSETQRNKGNFPGRFSGRQFSNSRSEMNVSTLELGDSALYLCASSLEGGDAQYFGPGTRLTVL.